This T cell receptor (beta chain) was observed in a study of cytomegalovirus exposure and HLA in healthy donors. About this clone itself: The antigen is undetermined.

Study conclusions and caveats: The investigators catalogued under 200 TCR beta chains as cytomegalovirus-associated.

Vbeta (60) and Jbeta (13) primers were used in the PCR. Assay used: immunoSEQ multiplex PCR; TCRdb lists only in-frame clones, some missing. The table lists over 120,000 clones, with more than 0.8% in the top ten. Each donor was healthy, and each was a bone marrow donor. V shed 4 bases and J shed 2 bases, with 6 bases lying between them. Germline CDR1 is SQVTM and CDR2 is ANQGSEA. The CDR3 spans 12 residues. This TCR derives from a male donor in good health and CMV-seronegative. Sequences were obtained from PBMCs. The chain couples TRBV29-1 to TRBJ1-5; D not resolved. The CDR3, as DNA: TGCAGCGTTGGGGGAGGCAATCAGCCCCAGCATTTT. Protein product: CSVGGGNQPQHF.